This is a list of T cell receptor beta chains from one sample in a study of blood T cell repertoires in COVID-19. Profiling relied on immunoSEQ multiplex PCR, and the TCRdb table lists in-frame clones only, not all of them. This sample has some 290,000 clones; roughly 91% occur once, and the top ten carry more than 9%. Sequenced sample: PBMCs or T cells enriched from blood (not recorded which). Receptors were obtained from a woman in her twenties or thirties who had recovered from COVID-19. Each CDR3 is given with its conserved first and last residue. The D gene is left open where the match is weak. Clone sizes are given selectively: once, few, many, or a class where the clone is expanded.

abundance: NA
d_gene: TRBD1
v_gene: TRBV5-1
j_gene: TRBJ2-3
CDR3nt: TGCGCCAGCAGCTTGGGGGCCAGGGGGCCCACAGATACGCAGTATTTT
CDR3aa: CASSLGARGPTDTQYF

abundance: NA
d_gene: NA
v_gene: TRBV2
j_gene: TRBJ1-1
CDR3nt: TGTGCCAGCACCCTAAACAGGGCCGTGAACACTGAAGCTTTCTTT
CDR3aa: CASTLNRAVNTEAFF

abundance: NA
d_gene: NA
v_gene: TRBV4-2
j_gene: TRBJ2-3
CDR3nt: TGTGCCAGCAGCCAAGACCGGTGGGGACTTGGCACAGATACGCAGTATTTT
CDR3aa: CASSQDRWGLGTDTQYF

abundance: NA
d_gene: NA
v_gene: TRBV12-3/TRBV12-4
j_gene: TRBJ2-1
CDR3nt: TGTGCCAGCACCAGGGGACGCTACAATGAGCAGTTCTTC
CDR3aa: CASTRGRYNEQFF

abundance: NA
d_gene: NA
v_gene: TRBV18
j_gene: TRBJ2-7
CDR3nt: TGTGCCAGCTCACCAGTGGCCAGGGTAGATCCCTACGAGCAGTACTTC
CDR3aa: CASSPVARVDPYEQYF

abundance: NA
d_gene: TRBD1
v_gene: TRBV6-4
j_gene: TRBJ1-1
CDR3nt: TGTGCCAGCAGTGTCTCACCGGGACAGGGGAATGCGGCTTTCTTT
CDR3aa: CASSVSPGQGNAAFF

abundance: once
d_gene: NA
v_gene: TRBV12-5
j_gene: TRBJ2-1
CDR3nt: TGTGCTAGTGGTTTTCTTTCTAAACCGGGACTTATCCCCTACAATGAGCAGTTCTTC
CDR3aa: CASGFLSKPGLIPYNEQFF

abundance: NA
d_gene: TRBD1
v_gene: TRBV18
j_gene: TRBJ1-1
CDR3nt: TGTGCCAGCTCACCATTGGAGGGGGCCGACACTGAAGCTTTCTTT
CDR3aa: CASSPLEGADTEAFF

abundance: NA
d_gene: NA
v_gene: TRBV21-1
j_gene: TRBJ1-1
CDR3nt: TGTGCCAGCAGCAAATCGGTTTCAAATGAAGCTTTCTTT
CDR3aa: CASSKSVSNEAFF

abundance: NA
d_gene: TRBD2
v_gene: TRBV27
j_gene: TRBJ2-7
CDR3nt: TGTGCCAGCAGCAAAACTAGCGGGAGGGCGTTCGAGCAGTACTTC
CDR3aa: CASSKTSGRAFEQYF

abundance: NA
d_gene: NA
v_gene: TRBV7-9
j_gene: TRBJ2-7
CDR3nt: TGTGCCAGCAGCAGACAGTCGGTCCACGAGCAGTACTTC
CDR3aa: CASSRQSVHEQYF

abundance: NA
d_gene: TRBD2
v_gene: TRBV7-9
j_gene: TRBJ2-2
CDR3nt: TGTGCCAGCAGCAGGGACTACCAGAACACCGGGGAGCTGTTTTTT
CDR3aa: CASSRDYQNTGELFF

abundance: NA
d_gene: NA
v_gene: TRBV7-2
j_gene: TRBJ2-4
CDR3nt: TGTGCCAGCAGCTTAGTTAGTGGTAGTGCCAAAAACATTCAGTACTTC
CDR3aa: CASSLVSGSAKNIQYF

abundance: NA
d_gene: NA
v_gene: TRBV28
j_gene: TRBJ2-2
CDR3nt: TGTGCCAGCCTGGACAGGAACACCGGGGAGCTGTTTTTT
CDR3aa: CASLDRNTGELFF

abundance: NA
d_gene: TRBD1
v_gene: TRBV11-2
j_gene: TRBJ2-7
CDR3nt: TGTGCCAGCAACACAGGGGGCCTCGACTACGAGCAGTACTTC
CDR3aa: CASNTGGLDYEQYF

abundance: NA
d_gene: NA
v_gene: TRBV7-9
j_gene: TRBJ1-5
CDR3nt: TGTGCCAGCAGCTTAGATCAGAATCAGCCCCAGCATTTT
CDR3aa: CASSLDQNQPQHF

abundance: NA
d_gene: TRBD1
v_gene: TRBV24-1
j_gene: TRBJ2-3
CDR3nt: TGTGCCACCAGTGACCGGACAGGGGACGATACGCAGTATTTT
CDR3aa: CATSDRTGDDTQYF

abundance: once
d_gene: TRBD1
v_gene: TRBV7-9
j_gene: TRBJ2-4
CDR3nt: TGTGCCAGCAGCTTAACAGGGGTAGGGAACATTCAGTACTTC
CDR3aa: CASSLTGVGNIQYF

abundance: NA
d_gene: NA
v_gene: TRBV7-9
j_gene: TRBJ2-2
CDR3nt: TGTGCCAGCAGAGGCCAGAGGGAGGCCACCGGGGAGCTGTTTTTT
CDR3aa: CASRGQREATGELFF

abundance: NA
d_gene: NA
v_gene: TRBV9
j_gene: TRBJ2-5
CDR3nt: TGTGCCAGCAGCGTAGCTGAGGGGGAGCGGGAACAAGAGACCCAGTACTTC
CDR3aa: CASSVAEGEREQETQYF

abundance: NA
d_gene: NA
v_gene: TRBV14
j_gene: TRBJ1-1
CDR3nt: TGTGCCAGCAGCCAATTTGCGGTAGCTTTCTTT
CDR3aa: CASSQFAVAFF

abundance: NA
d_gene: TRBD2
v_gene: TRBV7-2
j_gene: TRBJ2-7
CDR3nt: TGTGCCAGCAGCTTAGTGGTAGCGGGAGGGTACGAGCAGTACTTC
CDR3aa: CASSLVVAGGYEQYF

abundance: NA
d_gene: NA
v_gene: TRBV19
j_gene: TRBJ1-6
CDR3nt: TGTGCCAGTAGTATGGGGGGGACCTTAAATTCACCCCTCCACTTT
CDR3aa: CASSMGGTLNSPLHF

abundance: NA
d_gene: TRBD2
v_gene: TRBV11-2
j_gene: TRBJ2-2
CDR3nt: TGTGCCAGCAGCTTAGTTCCTAGCGGGAGGGCCTCTGGGGAGCTGTTTTTT
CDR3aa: CASSLVPSGRASGELFF

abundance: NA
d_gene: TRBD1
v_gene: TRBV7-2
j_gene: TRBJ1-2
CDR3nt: TGTGCCAGCAGCAAAGGACAGGGGGACAACTATGGCTACACCTTC
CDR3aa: CASSKGQGDNYGYTF

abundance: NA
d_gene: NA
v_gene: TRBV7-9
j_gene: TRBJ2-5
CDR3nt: TGTGCCAGCAGCTTAGGTGGCGGACTGAACCAAGAGACCCAGTACTTC
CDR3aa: CASSLGGGLNQETQYF

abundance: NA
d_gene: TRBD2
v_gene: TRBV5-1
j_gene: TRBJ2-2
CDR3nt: TGCGCCAGCAGCTTGGGGCTAGCGGGAGTCGACACCGGGGAGCTGTTTTTT
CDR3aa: CASSLGLAGVDTGELFF

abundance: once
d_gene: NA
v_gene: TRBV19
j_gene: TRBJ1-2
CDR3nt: TGTGCCAGTAGCAGTACAAGTTCCTATGGCTACACCTTC
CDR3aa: CASSSTSSYGYTF

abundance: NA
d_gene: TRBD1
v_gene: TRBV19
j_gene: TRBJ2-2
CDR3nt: TGTGCCACCAACAGGGGGCCGAACACCGGGGAGCTGTTTTTT
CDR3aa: CATNRGPNTGELFF

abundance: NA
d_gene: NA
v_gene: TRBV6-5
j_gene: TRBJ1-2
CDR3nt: TGTGCCAGCAGTTACTCTGTCTACTATGGCTACACCTTC
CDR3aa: CASSYSVYYGYTF

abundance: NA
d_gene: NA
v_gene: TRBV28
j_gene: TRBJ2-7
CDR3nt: TGTGCCAGCAGCCCCAATACACCGGAGCAGTACTTC
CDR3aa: CASSPNTPEQYF

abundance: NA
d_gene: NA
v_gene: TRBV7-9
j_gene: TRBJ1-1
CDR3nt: TGTGCCAGCAGCCCAGACACGAATGAAGCTTTCTTT
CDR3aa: CASSPDTNEAFF

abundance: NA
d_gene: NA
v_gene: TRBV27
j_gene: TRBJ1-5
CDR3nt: TGTGCCAGCAGTTCTGTGTATAGCAATCAGCCCCAGCATTTT
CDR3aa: CASSSVYSNQPQHF

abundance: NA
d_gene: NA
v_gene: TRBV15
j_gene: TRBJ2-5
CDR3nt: TGTGCCACCAGCACCCGCGCGGGGTCCAATTTACGGGAGACCCAGTACTTC
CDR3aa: CATSTRAGSNLRETQYF

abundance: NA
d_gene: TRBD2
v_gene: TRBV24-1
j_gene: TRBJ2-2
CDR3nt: TGTGCCACCACCTCGACTAGCGGGAGTAGAGACACCGGGGAGCTGTTTTTT
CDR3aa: CATTSTSGSRDTGELFF

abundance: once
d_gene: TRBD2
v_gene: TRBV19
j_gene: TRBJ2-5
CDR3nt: TGTGCCAGTAGTACCGGGACTAGCGGGAGGGTTAGAGAGACCCAGTACTTC
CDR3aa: CASSTGTSGRVRETQYF

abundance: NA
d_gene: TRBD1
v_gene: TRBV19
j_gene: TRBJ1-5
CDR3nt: TGTGCCAGTTTGGGACAGGGATTAAATCAGCCCCAGCATTTT
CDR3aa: CASLGQGLNQPQHF

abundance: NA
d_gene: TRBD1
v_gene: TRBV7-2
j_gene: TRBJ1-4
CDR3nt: TGTGCCAGCAGCTGGGACAGAAATAATGAAAAACTGTTTTTT
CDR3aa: CASSWDRNNEKLFF

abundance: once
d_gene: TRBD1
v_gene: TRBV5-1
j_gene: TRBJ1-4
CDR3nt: TGCGCCAGCAGCTGGGGGACAGGAGTTTCAACTAATGAAAAACTGTTTTTT
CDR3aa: CASSWGTGVSTNEKLFF

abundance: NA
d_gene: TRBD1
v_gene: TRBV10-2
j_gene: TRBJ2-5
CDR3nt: TGCGCCAGCAGTGATTGGGGACAGAGAAGCCAAGAGACCCAGTACTTC
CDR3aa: CASSDWGQRSQETQYF

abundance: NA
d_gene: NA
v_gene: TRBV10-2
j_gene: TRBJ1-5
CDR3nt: TGCGCCAGCAGTGACAGGGGTTATCAGCCCCAGCATTTT
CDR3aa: CASSDRGYQPQHF

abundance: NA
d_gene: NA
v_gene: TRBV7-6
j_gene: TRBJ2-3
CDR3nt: TGTGCCAGCAGCTTAGGCGTTGAGGCCCTGGCAGATACGCAGTATTTT
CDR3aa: CASSLGVEALADTQYF

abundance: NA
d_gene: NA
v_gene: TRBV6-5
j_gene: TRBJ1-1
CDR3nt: TGTGCCAGCAGCTCGTTGGGCGAAGCTTTCTTT
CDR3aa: CASSSLGEAFF

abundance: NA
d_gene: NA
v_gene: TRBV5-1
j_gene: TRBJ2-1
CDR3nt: TGCGCCAGCAGCTTGGCCGGGGGTCTATTATCCTACAATGAGCAGTTCTTC
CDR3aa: CASSLAGGLLSYNEQFF

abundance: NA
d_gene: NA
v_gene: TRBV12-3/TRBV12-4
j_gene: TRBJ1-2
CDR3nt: TGTGCCAGCACCGGGACTTCAGTCTATGGCTACACCTTC
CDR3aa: CASTGTSVYGYTF

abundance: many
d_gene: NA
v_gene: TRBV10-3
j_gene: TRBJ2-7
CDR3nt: TGTGCCATCGGACAGACCGACTACTACGAGCAGTACTTC
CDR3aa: CAIGQTDYYEQYF

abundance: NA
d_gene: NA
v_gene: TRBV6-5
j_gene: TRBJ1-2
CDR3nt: TGTGCCAGCAGTTACTCGAACGTTGGCGGGGGGTATGGCTACACCTTC
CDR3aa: CASSYSNVGGGYGYTF

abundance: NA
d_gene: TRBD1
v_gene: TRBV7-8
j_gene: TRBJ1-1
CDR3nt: TGTGCCAGCAGCGTAGAGGGACAGGGGAACACTGAAGCTTTCTTT
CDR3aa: CASSVEGQGNTEAFF

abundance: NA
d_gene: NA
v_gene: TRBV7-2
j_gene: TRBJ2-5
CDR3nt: TGTGCCAGCAGCTTAGTCGGCCCGGGGAGGGGGGAGACCCAGTACTTC
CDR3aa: CASSLVGPGRGETQYF